These T cell receptor beta chains were read from a single sample in a study of blood T cell repertoires in COVID-19. Sequencing was performed with immunoSEQ multiplex PCR; in TCRdb, only in-frame clones are kept and a portion is missing. There are 87,000 or so clones in the sample; about 89% occur only once, and under 8% lies in the top ten. The sequencing input was peripheral blood. The receptor source for this set is a human donor with acute or convalescent COVID-19. The donor label of this sample is uncertain. The CDR3 runs from the conserved cysteine through the conserved F or W. The D gene is left open where the match is weak. Clone size, where shown, is once, few, many, or a class for clones that have expanded.

TRBD2	TRBV5-5	TRBJ2-7	few	TGTGCCAGCAGCTTGGGCCTAGCGGATTACTACGAGCAGTACTTC	CASSLGLADYYEQYF
-	TRBV7-9	TRBJ1-1	-	TGTGCCAGCAGCATGTCACAGATACTGAACACTGAAGCTTTCTTT	CASSMSQILNTEAFF
TRBD1	TRBV5-1	TRBJ2-7	-	TGCGCCAGCAGCCCGACAGGGGGTGTCTACGAGCAGTACTTC	CASSPTGGVYEQYF
TRBD2	TRBV3-1/TRBV3-2	TRBJ2-5	-	TGTGCCAGCAGCCGGACTAGCTCCCCGGAGACCCAGTACTTC	CASSRTSSPETQYF
TRBD1	TRBV19	TRBJ2-7	-	TGTGCCAGTAGGGGGGGACAGGGGGCCAGAGAGCAGTACTTC	CASRGGQGAREQYF
TRBD1	TRBV7-9	TRBJ2-5	-	TGTGCCAGCAGCACCCGGGACAGGGGGGTAGGAGAGACCCAGTACTTC	CASSTRDRGVGETQYF
-	TRBV28	TRBJ1-4	-	TGTGCCAGCGGGGCTAGGACATATAATGAAAAACTGTTTTTT	CASGARTYNEKLFF
-	TRBV6-5	TRBJ1-5	-	TGTGCCAGCAGGGAGTACATTAATCGGCCTCAGCCCCAGCATTTT	CASREYINRPQPQHF
TRBD2	TRBV28	TRBJ2-7	-	TGTGCCAGCAGTTCGACTAGCGGGGACTACGAGCAGTACTTC	CASSSTSGDYEQYF
TRBD1	TRBV11-2	TRBJ2-7	-	TGTGCCAGCAGCTTAGCCGGGACAGGTTCCTACGAGCAGTACTTC	CASSLAGTGSYEQYF
TRBD1	TRBV28	TRBJ1-3	-	TGTGCCAGTGCAGGGGGACCATCTGGAAACACCATATATTTT	CASAGGPSGNTIYF
-	TRBV3-1/TRBV3-2	TRBJ1-1	once	TGTGCCAGCAGCCAAGATAGGGGGGGTCGGACTGAAGCTTTCTTT	CASSQDRGGRTEAFF
-	TRBV28	TRBJ1-1	-	TGTGCCAGCACGGGAACTGAAGCTTTCTTT	CASTGTEAFF
-	TRBV11-3	TRBJ2-7	-	TGTGCCAGCAGCTCGCTCAGGGAGCAGTACTTC	CASSSLREQYF
TRBD1	TRBV9	TRBJ2-1	-	TGTGCCAGCAGCGCCGTGGGACAGGGGGAGGGTGAGCAGTTCTTC	CASSAVGQGEGEQFF
TRBD2	TRBV5-4	TRBJ2-1	-	TGTGCCAGCAGCTCCCCGGGACTAGCGGGCTATGAGCAGTTCTTC	CASSSPGLAGYEQFF
-	TRBV3-1/TRBV3-2	TRBJ1-5	-	TGTGCCAGCAGCCAGGGGCCGGTGAATCAGCCCCAGCATTTT	CASSQGPVNQPQHF
-	TRBV5-5	TRBJ2-7	-	TGTGCCAGCAGCTCTCCCATGCGGGACGAGCAGTACTTC	CASSSPMRDEQYF
-	TRBV5-1	TRBJ2-2	-	TGCGCCACTACGGGACAACCAAACACCGGGGAGCTGTTTTTT	CATTGQPNTGELFF
TRBD1	TRBV10-3	TRBJ1-2	-	TGTGCCATCAGTGCCGACAGGGCTTGGGGCTACACCTTC	CAISADRAWGYTF
TRBD1	TRBV25-1	TRBJ2-2	-	TGTGCCAGCAGTGAGATACAGGGGGCGGCCGGGGAGCTGTTTTTT	CASSEIQGAAGELFF
-	TRBV5-1	TRBJ1-1	-	TGCGCCAGCAGCTTGCACAGGGACAACACTGAAGCTTTCTTT	CASSLHRDNTEAFF
-	TRBV27	TRBJ2-7	once	TGTGCCAGCAGTTTATCACCCGGGTTCGAGCAGTACTTC	CASSLSPGFEQYF
TRBD1	TRBV5-1	TRBJ2-2	-	TGCGCCAGCAGCTTGGTAGGACAGGGCTCGAACACCGGGGAGCTGTTTTTT	CASSLVGQGSNTGELFF
TRBD2	TRBV18	TRBJ2-1	-	TGTGCCAGCTCACCAGTGGCTAGCGGATACAATGAGCAGTTCTTC	CASSPVASGYNEQFF
-	TRBV3-1/TRBV3-2	TRBJ1-2	-	TGTGCCAGCAGCCCTTTTCAGAGGAGCAACTATGGCTACACCTTC	CASSPFQRSNYGYTF
-	TRBV28	TRBJ1-5	-	TGTGCCAGCAGTTTCACAGGGCGTCAGCCCCAGCATTTT	CASSFTGRQPQHF
-	TRBV10-3	TRBJ2-2	-	TGTGCCATCAGTGTTCGACATTCCGACACCGGGGAGCTGTTTTTT	CAISVRHSDTGELFF
-	TRBV5-5	TRBJ1-2	many	TGTGCCAGCAGCCCTGCGGGCTATGGCTACACCTTC	CASSPAGYGYTF
TRBD1	TRBV7-2	TRBJ1-6	-	TGTGCCAGCAGCAGGGACAGGTTAGGGAATTCACCCCTCCACTTT	CASSRDRLGNSPLHF
-	TRBV28	TRBJ1-5	-	TGTGCCAGCAGTTCGGAACAGGGATATCAGCCCCAGCATTTT	CASSSEQGYQPQHF
-	TRBV3-1/TRBV3-2	TRBJ1-3	-	TGTGCCAGCAGCCGTGGGGGCAGTTTTGACACCATATATTTT	CASSRGGSFDTIYF
TRBD1	TRBV5-1	TRBJ1-3	-	TGCGCCAGCAGCTTGGCCCCAGGGGGGAACGGAAACACCATATATTTT	CASSLAPGGNGNTIYF
-	TRBV27	TRBJ2-7	once	TGTGCCAGCAGGCCGGGGAGGGGGAGGGTCGAGCAGTACTTC	CASRPGRGRVEQYF
-	TRBV7-8	TRBJ2-2	-	TGTGCCAGCAGCCCAGGCTTACGGGAGCTGTTTTTT	CASSPGLRELFF
-	TRBV7-9	TRBJ2-5	-	TGTGCCAGCAGCCGGGAACAAGAGACCCAGTACTTC	CASSREQETQYF
TRBD1	TRBV19	TRBJ1-5	-	TGTGCCAGTACCCGGGGCAGGGGGGAACAGCCCCAGCATTTT	CASTRGRGEQPQHF
TRBD1	TRBV11-3	TRBJ2-5	-	TGTGCCAGCAGCCGGGACAGGGAAGAGACCCAGTACTTC	CASSRDREETQYF
TRBD2	TRBV3-1/TRBV3-2	TRBJ2-1	-	TGTGCCAGCAGCCCCCTAGCGGGGGGTTCCTACAATGAGCAGTTCTTC	CASSPLAGGSYNEQFF
TRBD1	TRBV24-1	TRBJ2-2	few	TGTGCCACCAGTGGTTACGGACAGGTGGGACCCGGGGAGCTGTTTTTT	CATSGYGQVGPGELFF
TRBD1	TRBV2	TRBJ2-2	-	TGTGCCAGCAAGACAGGGGGAAAGAGCACCGGGGAGCTGTTTTTT	CASKTGGKSTGELFF
-	TRBV30	TRBJ1-5	-	TGTGCCTGGAGTGGTCAGGGGAATCAGCCCCAGCATTTT	CAWSGQGNQPQHF
TRBD1	TRBV5-1	TRBJ1-1	-	TGCGCCAGCAGCTTGGCCGTTCAGGGGGGCACTGAAGCTTTCTTT	CASSLAVQGGTEAFF
-	TRBV29-1	TRBJ2-3	-	TGCAGCGTTGATGGCATCCCTCGACAAACTTTATCCACAGATACGCAGTATTTT	CSVDGIPRQTLSTDTQYF
-	TRBV7-6	TRBJ2-7	-	TGTGCCAGCAGCTTAGTTTCAGGGGCTGGTGGCTACGAGCAGTACTTC	CASSLVSGAGGYEQYF
TRBD2	TRBV7-2	TRBJ2-3	-	TGTGCCAGCAGCTTAGATGCTAGCGGGGGAGATACGCAGTATTTT	CASSLDASGGDTQYF
-	TRBV7-2	TRBJ1-5	-	TGTGCCAGCAGCCCCTCGGGAGCCACTAGCAATCAGCCCCAGCATTTT	CASSPSGATSNQPQHF
-	TRBV5-1	TRBJ2-7	-	TGCGCCAGCAGCGGACAGTACGAGCAGTACTTC	CASSGQYEQYF
-	TRBV2	TRBJ1-2	-	TGTGCCAGCAGTGAGCCTGGCCAGGGGCCCATCTATGGCTACACCTTC	CASSEPGQGPIYGYTF
-	TRBV6-6	TRBJ1-5	few	TGTGCCAGCAGTTCAAAGGGGGACCAGCCCCAGCATTTT	CASSSKGDQPQHF
-	TRBV9	TRBJ2-7	-	TGTGCCAGCAGCGTAGAGGCAGGGAAGGGTGGCTACGAGCAGTACTTC	CASSVEAGKGGYEQYF
TRBD2	TRBV7-3	TRBJ2-1	-	TGTGCCAGCACGGTAGCGGGGCCTGACAATGAGCAGTTCTTC	CASTVAGPDNEQFF
-	TRBV11-2	TRBJ1-2	-	TGTGCCGCAGGGTCCCGGGCAGTTGGCTACACCTTC	CAAGSRAVGYTF
-	TRBV4-1	TRBJ2-7	-	TGCGCCAGCAGCCAAGGGGGGGGGCTCCGTTACGAGCAGTACTTC	CASSQGGGLRYEQYF
-	TRBV7-2	TRBJ2-2	-	TGTGCCAGCAGCTTGCAGGGATCGACCGGGGAGCTGTTTTTT	CASSLQGSTGELFF
-	TRBV3-1/TRBV3-2	TRBJ2-7	-	TGTGCCAGCAGCCAAGCCTCCGAGCAGTACTTC	CASSQASEQYF
TRBD1	TRBV5-1	TRBJ2-2	-	TGCGCCAGCAGCTTGTTAGGACAGGGGGCATCCGGGGAGCTGTTTTTT	CASSLLGQGASGELFF
TRBD2	TRBV19	TRBJ2-2	-	TGTGCCACCACAACTAGCGGGGGGGTCACCGGGGAGCTGTTTTTT	CATTTSGGVTGELFF
-	TRBV30	TRBJ2-7	-	TGTGCCTGGAGTGTAGCAGGGAACGAGCAGTACTTC	CAWSVAGNEQYF
-	TRBV27	TRBJ1-6	-	TGTGCCAGCAAAGTGGGCGGGGGAGATAATAATTCACCCCTCCACTTT	CASKVGGGDNNSPLHF